This TCR beta chain was found in a study of T cell responses to AZD1222 COVID-19 vaccine. Whole-study results and caveats: The repertoires were collected only after the peak T cell response. Close to half of spike-specific TCRs reportedly recognize unmutated variant regions. Clonal diversity was possibly underestimated, and the donors were mostly white British, with more females.

About this clone: The target antigen is unknown.

Profiling relied on immunoSEQ multiplex PCR, and the TCRdb table lists in-frame clones only, not all of them. The table lists more than 85,000 clones, around 86% of them singletons, with around 8.2% in the top ten. V shed 1 base and J 7 bases; nucleotides not matched to a gene: 11. This CDR3 comprises 17 residues. Germline V gene sequence: CDR1 MNHEY, CDR2 SMNVEV (reference sequence). The origin of this receptor is an adult in good health. The sequencing used peripheral blood, collected on day 0 of AZD1222 vaccination. This rearrangement joins TRBV27 to TRBJ2-1, with 9 bases fitting TRBD2. The CDR3 DNA reads as TGTGCCAGCAGTTTATGGGTAGCGGGAGCCTCAGGGAATGAGCAGTTCTTC. Residues: CASSLWVAGASGNEQFF.